These 14 T cell receptor beta chains originate from one sample sequenced in a study of Graves' ophthalmopathy and Graves' hyperthyroidism. Using RNA transcripts, the TCR beta CDR3 regions were amplified. HTBI primers were employed in first-round RT-PCR, then a second-round multiplex PCR followed. TCRdb recomputed calls from the multiplex PCR reads with MiXCR, one row per CDR3 protein. Here the sample spans about 700,000 distinct CDR3 sequences, 35% to 50% being singletons. The material sequenced was peripheral blood. Source of these receptors: an adult man with Graves' ophthalmopathy.

Comments on this clonotype: This may arise from a read error, as a much more abundant clone is one base away. J is TRBJ2-5 and V is TRBV12-3 or TRBV12-4; a weak D match, TRBD1 (5 bases). The germline V and J ends were trimmed by 6 bases and 7 bases, with 18 bases remaining between them. The CDR3 is 14 residues long. The CDR3: CASSLGQGVATQYF. In nucleotides, the CDR3 is TGTGCCAGCAGCTTGGGGCAGGGCGTCGCGACCCAGTACTTC.

The sample holds one count of this clonotype. A read error may produce the germline difference seen at one junction end. The chain recombines TRBV20-1 with TRBJ1-5; the D is unclear. CDR1 is DFQATT, CDR2 SNEGSKA, per germline (reference sequence). The CDR3 extends over 14 amino acids. In DNA form, the CDR3 reads TGCAGTGCTAGGGTTGTGAATAGCGATCAGCCCCAGCATTTT. This sequence encodes CSARVVNSDQPQHF.

Written as DNA, the CDR3 is TGCAGTGCCCAAGGACTTCTGACCTTGAAGACCCAGTACTTC. This translates into CSAQGLLTLKTQYF. This chain joins TRBV20-1 and TRBJ2-5; D may be TRBD2 (5 bases). Trimming pared 6 bases from V and 6 bases from J, leaving 20 bases between. The germline V gene has CDR1 DFQATT and CDR2 SNEGSKA (reference sequence). CDR3 size: 14 residues.

The rearrangement uses TRBV6-4 and TRBJ2-7; TRBD1 aligns across 7 bases. The CDR3 sequence is 14 residues long. J was trimmed by 2 bases and V by 5 bases; bases with no gene match: 6. Looked up from germline, CDR1 is MRHNA and CDR2 is SNTAGT. This CDR3 is CASSPGQEAYEQYF. The DNA for the CDR3 is TGTGCCAGCAGTCCCGGACAGGAAGCCTACGAGCAGTACTTC.

This clonotype was found a few times. The rearrangement uses TRBV2 and TRBJ2-7; no definite D call. The CDR3 has 13 amino acids. Germline V gene sequence: CDR1 SNHLY, CDR2 FYNNEI. V lost 6 bases and J 1 base, leaving 10 bases between the germline ends. CDR3 sequence reads: CASSEPDSYEQYF. In DNA, the CDR3 is TGTGCCAGCAGCGAACCGGATTCCTACGAGCAGTACTTC.

This clonotype was detected once. The DNA of the CDR3 is TGTGCCAGCATCCCCAACTGGGCTAGCGGGAGGGCGGACGAGCAGTTCTTC. It encodes CASIPNWASGRADEQFF. The J gene is TRBJ2-1, the V gene TRBV28; TRBD2 matches 12 bases. The CDR3 runs 17 residues. With V trimmed by 7 bases and J by 10 bases, 17 bases remained unmatched. Germline-derived CDR1 and CDR2 are MDHEN and SYDVKM. Variable domain in full (rest from reference TRBV28 and TRBJ2-1): DVKVTQSSRYLVKRTGEKVFLECVQDMDHENMFWYRQDPGLGLRLIYFSYDVKMKEKGDIPEGYSVSREKKERFSLILESASTNQTSMYLCASIPNWASGRADEQFFGPGTRLTVL.

To note about this clonotype: The junction shows a germline mismatch at one end, possibly a read error. The J gene is TRBJ2-7, the V gene TRBV10-3, with 10 bases identical to TRBD1. This CDR3 region has 15 residues. Germline V gene data show CDR1 as ENHRY and CDR2 as SYGVKD. The DNA of the CDR3 is TGTGCCAGCAGTTTCGCAGGGACAGGGGCCTACGAGCAGTACTTC. This sequence encodes CASSFAGTGAYEQYF.

V usage is TRBV20-1 and J usage is TRBJ1-5; 12 nucleotides agree with TRBD1. Trimming at V came to 8 bases and at J to 11 bases, leaving 13 bases not matched to a gene. This CDR3 spans 14 amino acids. CDR1 DFQATT and CDR2 SNEGSKA come from the germline V gene (reference sequence). The CDR3 loop reads CSFRDRGLRETQHF. CDR3 in DNA: TGCAGTTTCCGGGACAGGGGGCTAAGAGAGACCCAGCATTTT.

The rearrangement uses TRBV11-2 and TRBJ1-6; maybe TRBD1 (6 bases). V was trimmed by 6 bases and J by 4 bases, leaving 13 bases between them. The CDR3 consists of 15 residues. The germline gives CDR1 SGHAT, CDR2 FQNNGV. CDR3 sequence reads: CASSPEGGYNSPLHF. The DNA for the CDR3 is TGTGCCAGCAGTCCCGAGGGGGGATATAATTCACCCCTCCACTTT.

This clonotype showed up many times. The chain links TRBV11-3 to TRBJ1-1; D not certain. This CDR3 has 15 residues. Germline CDR1 and CDR2: SGHNT and YENEEA. Trimming took off 0 bases at V and 0 bases at J, with 8 bases between the two ends. The chain's CDR3 is CASSLDLTVNTEAFF. The CDR3 DNA sequence: TGTGCCAGCAGCTTAGATCTGACGGTGAACACTGAAGCTTTCTTT.

To note about this clonotype: The junction differs from germline at one of its ends, possibly a read error. This sequence joins TRBV7-7 and TRBJ2-5; tentatively, D is TRBD1 (6 bases). Germline assignment: CDR1 SSHAT and CDR2 FNYEAQ (reference sequence). The length of the CDR3 is 15 residues. Written as DNA, the CDR3 is TGTGCTAGCAGCCTCATCGGCAGGGCTCAGGGGTCCCAGTACTTC. As protein: CASSLIGRAQGSQYF.

V usage is TRBV10-3 and J usage is TRBJ2-7, with 7 bases identical to TRBD2. From germline, CDR1 is ENHRY and CDR2 SYGVKD. The CDR3 has 14 residues. V lost 0 bases and J lost 5; bases outside the gene matches: 4. The CDR3: CAISESGGFHEQYF. DNA for the CDR3: TGTGCCATCAGTGAGTCGGGGGGGTTCCACGAGCAGTACTTC.

The sample holds many counts of this clonotype. V and J are TRBV7-8 and TRBJ1-5, with 8 positions matching TRBD1. The trim removed 1 base at V and 7 bases at J, leaving 6 bases unmatched. Germline CDR1 reads SGHVS; CDR2 reads FQNEAQ. The CDR3 runs 15 residues. CDR3: CASSLERTGRQPQHF. In nucleotides, the CDR3 is TGTGCCAGCAGCTTAGAGAGGACAGGGCGACAGCCCCAGCATTTT.

This clonotype was found many times. V is TRBV29-1 and J is TRBJ1-5, with D possibly matching TRBD1 (6 bases). CDR3 length: 14 residues. Trimming took 4 bases from V and 6 from J, leaving 16 bases between them. Germline assignment: CDR1 SQVTM and CDR2 ANQGSEA. In DNA form, the CDR3 reads TGCAGCGTTGTGGTGGGGGGCGCGGGTCAGCCCCAGCATTTT. Encoded protein: CSVVVGGAGQPQHF.